The sequence of this TCR beta chain was determined in a study of PD-L1 blockade in urothelial cancer (dated by TCRdb to about 2017). Broadly, across the study: Every patient began therapy in the mid-2010s and was given atezolizumab 1,200 mg intravenously every 3 weeks. About nine tenths of the roughly 30 patients were males with bladder-origin urothelial cancer, and about 65% of the 29 reported a prior smoking history. Patients had an ECOG performance status of 0 or 1 and had received between 0 and 3 prior chemotherapy regimens. Blood samples were analyzed at 3 weeks after treatment start (second dose) and at 6 weeks after treatment start. Blood samples gave a median of around 140,000 T cells and roughly 83,000 unique TCRs, with a median clonality of approximately 0.08. Somatic, immune and clinical correlates of response to PD-L1 blockade with atezolizumab in urothelial cancer were the focus of an exploratory multi-omic analysis. Pretreatment tumor samples, along with matched peripheral blood collected serially before and after atezolizumab treatment, underwent TCR sequencing. Durable clinical benefit meant progression-free survival longer than 6 months, and TCR features were also tested against progression-free and overall survival. In the same patients, pretreatment tumors underwent whole exome sequencing and RNA sequencing in addition to TCR sequencing. Durable clinical benefit was achieved by nine patients but not by the remaining 20. Under 30 patients had pretreatment blood TCR-seq, some 25 had at least one posttreatment blood collection, and some 25 had tumor TCR-seq. General findings and caveats noted by the study authors: A pretreatment peripheral blood TCR clonality below the median was linked to improved progression-free and overall survival. Patients with durable benefit showed greater expansion of tumor-associated TCR clones in peripheral blood 3 weeks after starting treatment (n ≈ 23, p = 0.022). Because of the small sample size (n ≈ 31) and the many exploratory analyses performed, the results are intended to be regarded as hypothesis-generating.

Each PCR received spiked-in synthetic TCR analog templates so that absolute template abundance could be estimated from read counts. The immunoSEQ assay was used to amplify TCRbeta CDR3 regions from genomic DNA with bias-controlled V and J gene primers. Rearranged TCRbeta segments were sequenced at approximately 20X coverage. As for the original processing: Clustering was used to correct sequencing errors, and CDR3s were annotated against IMGT so that V, D and J genes could be assigned. Downstream analyses used only productive TCRbeta rearrangements and left out out-of-frame or stop-codon sequences. To compute clonality, Shannon entropy was normalized by the log of the number of unique productive sequences and then subtracted from one. Fisher's exact test with Benjamini-Hochberg correction, using a cutoff of adjusted p below 0.01, was how clones that differed between time points or between blood and tumor were identified. The clones in this table, taken by TCRdb from immuneACCESS, are in-frame only. Not every clone is retained; where verified, under half of the shortfall comes from an unresolved V gene, and the cause of the rest is unknown. V, J and clone size were drawn from that table, and D and trimming were deduced from the DNA. This sample has about 88,000 clones in its table, and 90% of those were observed once. The biggest ten clones account for more than 8% of the sample.

After removal of 5 bases from V and 5 bases from J, the junction retains 3 bases not matched to a gene. CDR1 and CDR2, per the germline V gene, are SGHTA and FQGTGA. Reading from cysteine to phenylalanine, the CDR3 counts 13 amino acids. The retained sequence is limited to the CDR3, 39 bases, with the frame set at the first base. The cohort included about 27 patients with locally advanced or metastatic urothelial carcinoma who were treated at Memorial Sloan Kettering on a trial protocol. Peripheral blood mononuclear cells were collected pretreatment and during treatment, with between 1 and 8 total time points obtained per patient. The Qiagen DNeasy Blood extraction kit was used to purify genomic DNA from total PBMCs and from tumor samples. PBMCs were collected pretreatment and during treatment, and were isolated and stored as previously described. This clone was observed once. The antigen it recognizes is unknown. Base qualities are not recorded, but no much larger clone differs from it by a single base.

This sequence uses TRBV7-3 and TRBJ2-7; TRBD2 matches 10 bases in the middle. This receptor was taken from a man in his 60s with urothelial cancer. This material consisted of PBMCs, taken around atezolizumab (anti-PD-L1) treatment. The CDR3 protein sequence reads: CASSASGSHEQYF. The sequenced DNA: TGTGCCAGCAGCGCTAGCGGGAGCCACGAGCAGTACTTC.